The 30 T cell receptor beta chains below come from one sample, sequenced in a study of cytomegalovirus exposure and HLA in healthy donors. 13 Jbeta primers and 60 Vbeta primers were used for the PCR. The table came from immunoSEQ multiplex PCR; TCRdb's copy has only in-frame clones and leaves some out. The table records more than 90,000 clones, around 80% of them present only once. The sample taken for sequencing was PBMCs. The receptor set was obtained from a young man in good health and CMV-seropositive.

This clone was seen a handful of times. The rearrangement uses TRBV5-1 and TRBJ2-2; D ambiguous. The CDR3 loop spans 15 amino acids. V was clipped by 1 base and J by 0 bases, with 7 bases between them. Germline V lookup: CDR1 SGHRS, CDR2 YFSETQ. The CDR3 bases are TGCGCCAGCAGCTTGTCTACCTCGAACACCGGGGAGCTGTTTTTT. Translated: CASSLSTSNTGELFF.

CDR3: CASSFGGGRNTGELFF. CDR3 bases: TGTGCCAGCAGCTTTGGCGGGGGGAGGAACACCGGGGAGCTGTTTTTT. This chain joins TRBV5-4 and TRBJ2-2, with 8 bases aligning to TRBD2. V lost 2 bases, J lost 1 base, and 4 bases stayed unmatched. Germline CDR1 SGHNT, CDR2 YYREEE (reference sequence). The CDR3 covers 16 residues.

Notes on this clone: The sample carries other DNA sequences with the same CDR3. The CDR3 region is CASSIGTGANQPQHF. In DNA, the CDR3 is TGTGCCAGTAGTATCGGGACAGGGGCCAATCAGCCCCAGCATTTT. V gene TRBV19 combines with J gene TRBJ1-5, with 10 bases lining up with TRBD1. CDR1 is LNHDA and CDR2 is SQIVND in the germline V gene (reference sequence). Germline trimming cut 3 bases from V and 3 bases from J; bases unmatched to any gene: 2. The CDR3 loop spans 15 amino acids.

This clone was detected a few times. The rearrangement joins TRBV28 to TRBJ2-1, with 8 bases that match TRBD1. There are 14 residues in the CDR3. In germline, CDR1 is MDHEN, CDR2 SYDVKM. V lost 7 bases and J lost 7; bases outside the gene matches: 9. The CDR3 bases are TGTGCCAGCAATCCGGACAGGGAATTGAATGAGCAGTTCTTC. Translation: CASNPDRELNEQFF.

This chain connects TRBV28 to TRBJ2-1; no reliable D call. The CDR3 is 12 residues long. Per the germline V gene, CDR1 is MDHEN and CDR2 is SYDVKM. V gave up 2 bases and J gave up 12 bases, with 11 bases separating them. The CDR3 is CASSLQYRGQFF. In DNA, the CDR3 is TGTGCCAGCAGTTTACAGTACCGCGGGCAGTTCTTC. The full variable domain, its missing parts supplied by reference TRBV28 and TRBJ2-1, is DVKVTQSSRYLVKRTGEKVFLECVQDMDHENMFWYRQDPGLGLRLIYFSYDVKMKEKGDIPEGYSVSREKKERFSLILESASTNQTSMYLCASSLQYRGQFFGPGTRLTVL.

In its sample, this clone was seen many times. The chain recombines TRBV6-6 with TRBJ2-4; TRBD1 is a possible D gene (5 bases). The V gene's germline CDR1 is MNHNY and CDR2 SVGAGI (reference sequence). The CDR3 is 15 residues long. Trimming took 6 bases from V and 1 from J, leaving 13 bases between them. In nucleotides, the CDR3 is TGTGCCAGCAGCACCTTGAACAGGGCCAAAAACATTCAGTACTTC. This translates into CASSTLNRAKNIQYF.

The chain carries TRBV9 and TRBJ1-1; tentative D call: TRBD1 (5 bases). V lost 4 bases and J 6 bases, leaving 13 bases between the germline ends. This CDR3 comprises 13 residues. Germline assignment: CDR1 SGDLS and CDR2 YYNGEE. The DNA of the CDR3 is TGTGCCAGCAGCTCAGGGATGAGGTCTGAAGCTTTCTTT. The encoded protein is CASSSGMRSEAFF.

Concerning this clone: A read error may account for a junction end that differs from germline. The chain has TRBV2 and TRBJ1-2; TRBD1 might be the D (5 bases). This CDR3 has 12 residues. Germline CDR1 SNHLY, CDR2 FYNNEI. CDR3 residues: CASSYDSYGYPF. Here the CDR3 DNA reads TGTGCCAGCAGTTATGACAGCTATGGCTACCCCTTC.

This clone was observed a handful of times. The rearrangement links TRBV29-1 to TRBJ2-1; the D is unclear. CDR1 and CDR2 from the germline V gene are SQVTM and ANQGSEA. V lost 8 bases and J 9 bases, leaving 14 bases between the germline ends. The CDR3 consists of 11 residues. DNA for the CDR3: TGCAGCCTAGTTGGTCGCATTGAGCAGTTCTTC. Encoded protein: CSLVGRIEQFF.

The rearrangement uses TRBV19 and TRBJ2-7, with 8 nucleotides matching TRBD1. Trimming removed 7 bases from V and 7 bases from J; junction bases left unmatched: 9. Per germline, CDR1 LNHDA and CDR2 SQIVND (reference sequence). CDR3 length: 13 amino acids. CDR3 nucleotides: TGTGCCAGTAAAATACAGGGGGGACGAGAGCAGTACTTC. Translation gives CASKIQGGREQYF.

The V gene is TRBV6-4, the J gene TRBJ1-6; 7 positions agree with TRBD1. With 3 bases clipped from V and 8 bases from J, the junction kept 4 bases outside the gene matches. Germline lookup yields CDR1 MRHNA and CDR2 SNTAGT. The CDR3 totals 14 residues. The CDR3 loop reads CASSEGDSYSPLHF. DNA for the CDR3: TGTGCCAGCAGTGAAGGGGACAGCTATTCACCCCTCCACTTT.

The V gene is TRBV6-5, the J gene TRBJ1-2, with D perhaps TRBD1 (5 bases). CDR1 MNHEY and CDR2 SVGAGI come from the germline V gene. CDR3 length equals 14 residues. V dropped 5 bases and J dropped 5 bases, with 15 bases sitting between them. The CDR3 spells CASSTPGGVYGYTF. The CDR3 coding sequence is TGTGCCAGCAGTACCCCCGGGGGGGTTTATGGCTACACCTTC.

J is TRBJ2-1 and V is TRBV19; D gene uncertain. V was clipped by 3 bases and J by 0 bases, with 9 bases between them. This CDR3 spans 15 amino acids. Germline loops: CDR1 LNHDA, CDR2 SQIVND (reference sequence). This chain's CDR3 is CASSIMAISYNEQFF. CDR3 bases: TGTGCCAGTAGTATTATGGCCATCTCCTACAATGAGCAGTTCTTC.

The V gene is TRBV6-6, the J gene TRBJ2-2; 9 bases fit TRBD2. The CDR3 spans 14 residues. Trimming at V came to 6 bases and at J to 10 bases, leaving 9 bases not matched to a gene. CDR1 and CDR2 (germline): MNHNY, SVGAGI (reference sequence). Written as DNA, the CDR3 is TGTGCCAGCAGGGAGACTAGCGGTTCCGCGGAGCTGTTTTTT. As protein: CASRETSGSAELFF.

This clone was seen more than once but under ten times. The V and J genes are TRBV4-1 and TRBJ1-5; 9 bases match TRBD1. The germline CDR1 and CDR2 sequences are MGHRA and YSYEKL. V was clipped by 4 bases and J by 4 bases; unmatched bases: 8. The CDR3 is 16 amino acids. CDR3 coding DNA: TGCGCCAGCAGCCCTGAGGACAGGGGAGGAAATCAGCCCCAGCATTTT. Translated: CASSPEDRGGNQPQHF.

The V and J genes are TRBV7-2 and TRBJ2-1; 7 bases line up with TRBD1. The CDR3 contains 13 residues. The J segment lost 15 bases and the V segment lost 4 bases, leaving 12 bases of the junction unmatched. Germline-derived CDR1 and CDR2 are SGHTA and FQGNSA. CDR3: CASSSLDRWSVFF. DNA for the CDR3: TGTGCCAGCAGCTCCCTGGACAGGTGGTCCGTGTTCTTC.

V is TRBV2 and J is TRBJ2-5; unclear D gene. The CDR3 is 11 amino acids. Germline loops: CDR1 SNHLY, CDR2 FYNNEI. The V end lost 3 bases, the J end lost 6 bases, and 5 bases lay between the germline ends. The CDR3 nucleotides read TGTGCCAGCAGTGATTGGCAGACCCAGTACTTC. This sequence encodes CASSDWQTQYF.

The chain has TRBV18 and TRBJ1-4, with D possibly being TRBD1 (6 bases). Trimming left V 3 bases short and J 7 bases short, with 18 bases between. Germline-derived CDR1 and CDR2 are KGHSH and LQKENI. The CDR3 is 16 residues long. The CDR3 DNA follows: TGTGCCAGCTCACCCGGTGGTGGGGGCGCATTTGAAAAACTGTTTTTT. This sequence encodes CASSPGGGGAFEKLFF.

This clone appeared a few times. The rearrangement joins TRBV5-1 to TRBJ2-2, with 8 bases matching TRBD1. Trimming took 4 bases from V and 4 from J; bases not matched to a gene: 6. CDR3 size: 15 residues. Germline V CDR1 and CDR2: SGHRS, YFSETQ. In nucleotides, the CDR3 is TGCGCCAGCAGCATAAGGACAGGGAGCACCGGGGAGCTGTTTTTT. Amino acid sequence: CASSIRTGSTGELFF.

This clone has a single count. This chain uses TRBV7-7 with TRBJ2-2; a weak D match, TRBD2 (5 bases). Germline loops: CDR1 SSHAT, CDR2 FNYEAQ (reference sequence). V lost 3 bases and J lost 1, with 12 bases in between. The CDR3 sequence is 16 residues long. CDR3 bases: TGTGCCAGCAGCTTCGATCCGGGAAGGAACACCGGGGAGCTGTTTTTT. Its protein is CASSFDPGRNTGELFF.

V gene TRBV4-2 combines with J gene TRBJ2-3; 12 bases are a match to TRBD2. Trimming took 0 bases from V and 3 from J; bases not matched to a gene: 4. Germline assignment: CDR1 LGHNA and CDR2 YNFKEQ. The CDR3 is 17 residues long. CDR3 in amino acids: CASSQDPSGGATDTQYF. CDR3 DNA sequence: TGTGCCAGCAGCCAAGACCCTAGCGGGGGGGCAACAGATACGCAGTATTTT.

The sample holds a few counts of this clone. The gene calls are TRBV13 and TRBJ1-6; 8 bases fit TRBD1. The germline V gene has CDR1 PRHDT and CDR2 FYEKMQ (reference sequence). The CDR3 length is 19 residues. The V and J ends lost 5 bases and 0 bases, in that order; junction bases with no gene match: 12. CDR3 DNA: TGTGCCAGCAGCCCCGAGACAGGGGTCAGGGGCTCCTATAATTCACCCCTCCACTTT. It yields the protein CASSPETGVRGSYNSPLHF.

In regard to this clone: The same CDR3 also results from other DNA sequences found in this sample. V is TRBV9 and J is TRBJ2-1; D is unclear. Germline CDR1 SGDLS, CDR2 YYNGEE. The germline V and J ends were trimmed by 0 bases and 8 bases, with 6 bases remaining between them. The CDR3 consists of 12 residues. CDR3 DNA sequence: TGTGCCAGCAGCGTAGTAGGAGATGAGCAGTTCTTC. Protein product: CASSVVGDEQFF.

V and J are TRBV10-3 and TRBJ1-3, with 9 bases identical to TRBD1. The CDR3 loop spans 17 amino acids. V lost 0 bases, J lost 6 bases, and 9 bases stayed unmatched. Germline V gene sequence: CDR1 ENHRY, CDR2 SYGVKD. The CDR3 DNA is TGTGCCATCAGTGAGTCGACCGGGACAGGGTTTCTAAACACCATATATTTT. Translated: CAISESTGTGFLNTIYF.

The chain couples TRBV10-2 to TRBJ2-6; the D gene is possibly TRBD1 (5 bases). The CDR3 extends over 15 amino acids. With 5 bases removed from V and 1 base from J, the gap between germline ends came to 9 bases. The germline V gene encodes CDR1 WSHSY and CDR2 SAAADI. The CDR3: CASSNPGSGANVLTF. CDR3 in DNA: TGCGCCAGCAGTAACCCAGGGTCTGGGGCCAACGTCCTGACTTTC.

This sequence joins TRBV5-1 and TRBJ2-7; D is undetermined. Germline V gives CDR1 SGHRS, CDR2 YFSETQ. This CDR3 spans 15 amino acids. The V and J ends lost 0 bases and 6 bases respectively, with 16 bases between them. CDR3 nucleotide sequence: TGCGCCAGCAGCTTGGCGTTTTTTCTGGGCGCCGAGCAGTACTTC. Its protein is CASSLAFFLGAEQYF.

The CDR3 reads CASSQEDRGPKVGYTF. The DNA for the CDR3 is TGCGCCAGCAGCCAAGAAGATCGGGGTCCCAAGGTTGGCTACACCTTC. V usage is TRBV4-1 and J usage is TRBJ1-2; D gene uncertain. Trimming stripped 0 bases from V and 7 bases from J, with 18 bases between. The CDR3 sequence is 16 residues long. Looked up from germline, CDR1 is MGHRA and CDR2 is YSYEKL.

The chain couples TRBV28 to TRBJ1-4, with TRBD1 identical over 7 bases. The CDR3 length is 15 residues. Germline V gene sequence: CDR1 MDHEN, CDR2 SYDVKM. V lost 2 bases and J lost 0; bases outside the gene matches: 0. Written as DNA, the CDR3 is TGTGCCAGCAGTTTAACAGGGGCAACTAATGAAAAACTGTTTTTT. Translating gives CASSLTGATNEKLFF.

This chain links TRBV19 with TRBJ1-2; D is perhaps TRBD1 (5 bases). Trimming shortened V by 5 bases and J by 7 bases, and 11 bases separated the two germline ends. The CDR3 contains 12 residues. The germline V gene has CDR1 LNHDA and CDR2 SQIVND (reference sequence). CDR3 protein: CASSRGIAGYTF. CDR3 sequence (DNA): TGTGCCAGTAGTCGGGGGATAGCTGGCTACACCTTC.

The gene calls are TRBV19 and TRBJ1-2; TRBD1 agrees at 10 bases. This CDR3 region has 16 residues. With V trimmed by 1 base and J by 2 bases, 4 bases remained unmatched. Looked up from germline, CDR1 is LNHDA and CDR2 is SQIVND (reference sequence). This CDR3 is CASSIGTGGTNYGYTF. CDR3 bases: TGTGCCAGTAGTATAGGGACAGGGGGGACCAACTATGGCTACACCTTC.